The TCR beta chain under discussion was sequenced for a study of early T cells in non-severe SARS-CoV-2 infection. Turning to the study itself: The input, bulk RNA from unsorted whole blood, was sequenced, and chains were unpaired. The study, taken as a whole, reports: Sequences matched to VDJdb favored anti-spike CD8 responses, while private and CD4 specificities were missed.

Concerning this clonotype: What it recognizes is unknown. A single base separates this from a much larger clone, so it may be a read error.

Individual cDNA molecules each received unique molecular identifiers attached to them. Using its own MiXCR run on the 5' RACE reads, TCRdb lists one record per CDR3 protein. The table includes more than 65,000 distinct CDR3 sequences, more than 10% detected once. The length of the CDR3 is 15 residues. In germline, CDR1 is MNHEY, CDR2 SMNVEV (reference sequence). The specimen sequenced was whole blood. The chain joins TRBV27 to TRBJ2-3; D gene ambiguous. The receptor's source is an adult who was a healthcare worker with PCR-confirmed SARS-CoV-2 infection or an uninfected control (not recorded which). CDR3 protein: CASSLGGPRTDAQYF. Written as DNA, the CDR3 is TGTGCCAGCAGTTTGGGCGGACCCCGCACAGATGCGCAGTATTTT.